The rows below give T cell receptor beta chains drawn from one sample of a study of control samples from healthy donors and cancer patients. Only in-frame clones appear in the TCRdb table, and some are missing; sequencing was by immunoSEQ multiplex PCR. The sample includes 100,000 to 150,000 clones, about 90% of them seen just once. The source material was blood. Receptors were obtained from a woman aged 45-65 years in good health. The CDR3 runs from the conserved cysteine through the conserved F or W. The D gene is left open where the match is weak. Expanded clones are given a class, and other clones once, few, many or no size at all.

D | J | V | size | CDR3 | DNA
. | TRBJ2-1 | TRBV29-1 | few | CSVGPNEQFF | TGCAGCGTTGGCCCCAATGAGCAGTTCTTC
. | TRBJ1-1 | TRBV15 | . | CATSRVARANTEAFF | TGTGCCACCAGCAGAGTGGCCAGGGCGAACACTGAAGCTTTCTTT
. | TRBJ2-5 | TRBV10-1 | . | CASSELGKETQYF | TGCGCCAGCAGTGAGTTGGGGAAAGAGACCCAGTACTTC
. | TRBJ1-2 | TRBV9 | . | CASTSGQVFSGYTF | .
. | TRBJ1-1 | TRBV18 | . | CASSPSLTRNTEAFF | TGTGCCAGCTCACCATCGCTGACCAGGAACACTGAAGCTTTCTTT
TRBD1 | TRBJ1-2 | TRBV30 | . | CASRTGATYGYTF | TGTGCCTCGAGGACAGGGGCAACCTATGGCTACACCTTC
TRBD2 | TRBJ2-1 | TRBV29-1 | . | CSARSGSYNEQFF | TGCAGCGCCCGAAGCGGGAGCTACAATGAGCAGTTCTTC
. | TRBJ1-4 | TRBV25-1 | . | CASSGIGGSANEKLFF | TGTGCCAGCAGTGGGATCGGGGGATCGGCTAATGAAAAACTGTTTTTT
TRBD1 | TRBJ2-2 | TRBV29-1 | . | CSVEGQGATGELFF | TGCAGCGTTGAAGGCCAGGGGGCCACCGGGGAGCTGTTTTTT
TRBD2 | TRBJ2-4 | TRBV12-3/TRBV12-4 | . | CASRVTSGVDYF | TGTGCCAGCAGGGTCACTAGCGGGGTGGATTACTTC
. | TRBJ1-6 | TRBV7-9 | . | CASSLGASPLHF | TGTGCCAGCAGCTTGGGAGCTTCACCCCTCCACTTT
. | TRBJ2-5 | TRBV5-1 | . | CASSGTTGSETQYF | TGCGCCAGCAGCGGTACTACCGGCTCAGAGACCCAGTACTTC
. | TRBJ1-2 | TRBV15 | . | CATSEGRLNYGYTF | TGTGCCACCAGCGAAGGACGGCTCAACTATGGCTACACCTTC
TRBD1 | TRBJ1-2 | TRBV28 | . | CASRGAGQGADGYTF | TGTGCCAGCAGGGGAGCGGGACAGGGGGCGGATGGCTACACCTTC
. | TRBJ2-2 | TRBV28 | . | CASSSPVGAGTGELFF | TGTGCCAGCAGTTCCCCCGTGGGCGCTGGCACCGGGGAGCTGTTTTTT